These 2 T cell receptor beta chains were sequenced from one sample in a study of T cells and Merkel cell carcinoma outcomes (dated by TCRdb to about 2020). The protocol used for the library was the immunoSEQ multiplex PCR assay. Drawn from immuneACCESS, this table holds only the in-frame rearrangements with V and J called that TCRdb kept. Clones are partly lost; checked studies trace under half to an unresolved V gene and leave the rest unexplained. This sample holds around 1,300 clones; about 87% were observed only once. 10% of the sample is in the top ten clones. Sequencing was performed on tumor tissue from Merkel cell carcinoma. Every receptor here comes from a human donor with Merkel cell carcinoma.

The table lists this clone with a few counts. The CDR3 DNA follows: TGTGCCAGCAGCTTAGGGGGGGCCGCAGATACGCAGTATTTT. This encodes CASSLGGAADTQYF. The chain employs TRBV7-8 and TRBJ2-3; D may be TRBD1 or TRBD2 (6 bases each). This CDR3 spans 14 amino acids. CDR1 is SGHVS and CDR2 is FQNEAQ in the germline V gene. Between the trimmed V and J ends, which lost 1 base and 4 bases, there was a span of 9 bases.

CDR3 nucleotide sequence: TGCAGCGGTGGCCCGGACAGTTTACGGACGGAGACCCAGTACTTC. As protein: CSGGPDSLRTETQYF. The chain employs TRBV29-1 and TRBJ2-5; D is perhaps TRBD1 (6 bases). V was trimmed by 7 bases and J by 5 bases, leaving 23 bases between them. The CDR3 covers 15 residues. Germline V gene lookup returns CDR1 SQVTM and CDR2 ANQGSEA.